This TCR beta chain was retrieved from a study of early T cells in non-severe SARS-CoV-2 infection. TCRdb fed the 5' RACE reads into MiXCR, producing one record per CDR3 protein. This table has 80,000 or so distinct CDR3 sequences, over 12% appearing once. This clonotype occurred a few times. The CDR3 runs 18 residues. From germline, CDR1 is LNHDA and CDR2 SQIVND (reference sequence). The V segment lost 6 bases and the J segment 7 bases; nucleotides outside the gene matches: 16. The sequence was obtained from an adult who was a healthcare worker with PCR-confirmed SARS-CoV-2 infection or an uninfected control (not recorded which). The sequenced material came from whole blood. The V call is TRBV19, the J call TRBJ2-1; TRBD2 agrees at 12 bases. As DNA, the CDR3 is TGTGCCAGTAGACCCCGAGCCAAGACTAGCGGGAGCAGGAATGAGCAGTTCTTC. It encodes CASRPRAKTSGSRNEQFF.